The clone carrying this T cell receptor beta chain appeared many times. Its antigen is not identified. The sample originates from a study of Graves' ophthalmopathy and Graves' hyperthyroidism. V lost 3 bases to trimming and J lost 7 bases, with 13 bases between them. Germline loops: CDR1 MDHEN, CDR2 SYDVKM. The length of the CDR3 is 14 residues. The study amplified TCR beta CDR3 regions using RNA transcripts. Second-round multiplex PCR followed a first-round RT-PCR using HTBI primers. TCRdb called the multiplex PCR reads again in MiXCR, with one record for every CDR3 protein. The data hold fewer than 600,000 distinct CDR3 sequences, with under 15% observed a single time. Findings of the study overall: Detected in blood as well were most expanded thyroid clonotypes with frequency above 0.001.

Sampling 10 ml of fresh peripheral blood provided the PBMCs. This chain connects TRBV28 to TRBJ1-5; tentative D call: TRBD1 (6 bases). The receptor's source is a woman aged 25-40 years with Graves' ophthalmopathy. The specimen sequenced was blood. Written as DNA, the CDR3 is TGTGCCAGCAGTTTTGCAGGGGCCCGGCAGCCCCAGCATTTT. Its protein product is CASSFAGARQPQHF.